Detailed here is one T cell receptor (beta chain). Its antigen is not known. Amplified regions were TCR beta CDR3 sequences from RNA transcripts. Initially, a first-round RT-PCR of the TCR CDR3 employed the HTBI primer set. TCRdb reprocessed the multiplex PCR reads via MiXCR and lists one record per CDR3 protein. The sample carries roughly 500,000 distinct CDR3 sequences, approximately 16% recorded once. The source of the sample is a study of T cells in Graves' hyperthyroidism and ophthalmopathy. Study findings and constraints: The blood repertoire included most of the expanded thyroid clonotypes above 0.001.

The CDR3 covers 16 residues. V dropped 1 base and J dropped 6; count of bases not matched to a gene: 12. Germline V lookup: CDR1 PRHDT, CDR2 FYEKMQ (reference sequence). V gene TRBV13 combines with J gene TRBJ2-7; 7 bases are shared with TRBD1. The sequencing sample was made of blood. The receptor's source is a woman in her twenties or thirties with Graves' ophthalmopathy. This CDR3 is CASSLESRQGSGEQYF. The CDR3 DNA is TGTGCCAGCAGCTTAGAGTCGAGACAGGGCTCGGGCGAGCAGTACTTC.